These T cell receptor beta chains were read from a single sample in a study of cytomegalovirus exposure and HLA in healthy donors. Repertoires were generated with immunoSEQ multiplex PCR, while TCRdb's copy carries only in-frame clones and drops some. The repertoire holds 90,000 to 140,000 clones, with about 83% as singletons. Sequencing was carried out using PBMCs. All receptors derive from a man between 18 and 35 years old in good health and CMV-seronegative. CDR3s include the opening cysteine and the closing phenylalanine or tryptophan. The D gene is left open where the match is weak. Rows give clone size only sometimes, using once, few, many, or a class for an expanded clone.

TRBJ2-7 | . | TRBV19 | . | 14 | TGTGCCAGTAGTGTGGACAGTGATACCTACGAGCAGTACTTC | CASSVDSDTYEQYF
TRBJ1-1 | . | TRBV6-6 | . | 16 | TGTGCCAGCAGTTACTTGGGGGAGGGGGTGGGCACTGAAGCTTTCTTT | CASSYLGEGVGTEAFF
TRBJ2-3 | TRBD2 | TRBV7-3 | . | 14 | TGTGCCAGCAGCCATAGGACTAGCGGAGATACGCAGTATTTT | CASSHRTSGDTQYF
TRBJ2-1 | TRBD2 | TRBV9 | . | 16 | TGTGCCAGCAGCCCCCGGACTAGCGGGAGGGTGAATGAGCAGTTCTTC | CASSPRTSGRVNEQFF
TRBJ2-2 | TRBD1 | TRBV5-1 | . | 16 | TGCGCCAGCAGCTTGGGACAGGGGAAAAACACCGGGGAGCTGTTTTTT | CASSLGQGKNTGELFF
TRBJ2-5 | . | TRBV5-1 | . | 13 | TGCGCCAGCAGCCCGGACAGTGGGGAGACCCAGTACTTC | CASSPDSGETQYF
TRBJ2-1 | . | TRBV4-1 | few | 16 | TGCGCCAGCAGCCAAGAAACTGGCGGTGGAAACAATGAGCAGTTCTTC | CASSQETGGGNNEQFF
TRBJ2-2 | TRBD2 | TRBV7-9 | . | 14 | TGTGCCAGCAGCTTAGGGGGGGGCACCGGGGAGCTGTTTTTT | CASSLGGGTGELFF
TRBJ1-2 | TRBD1 | TRBV5-6 | . | 16 | TGTGCCAGCAGCCCAGAATCCGGACAGGGGCCCTATGGCTACACCTTC | CASSPESGQGPYGYTF
TRBJ2-3 | TRBD2 | TRBV5-1 | . | 16 | TGCGCCAGCAGCTTGTCCGGGACTAGCGGAACAGATACGCAGTATTTT | CASSLSGTSGTDTQYF
TRBJ1-2 | . | TRBV6-1 | . | 14 | TGTGCCAGCAGAAAAACTACATGGAGTGATGGCTACACCTTC | CASRKTTWSDGYTF
TRBJ1-5 | . | TRBV19 | . | 15 | TGTGCCAGTACCCTCAAAGGGGGGGGCAATCAGCCCCAGCATTTT | CASTLKGGGNQPQHF
TRBJ2-1 | TRBD1 | TRBV7-3 | . | 13 | TGTGCCAGCAGCCCGGACAGGGGCAATGAGCAGTTCTTC | CASSPDRGNEQFF
TRBJ2-7 | . | TRBV12-2 | few | 16 | TGTGCAAGTCGCGAAGACGAGCGGGAGGGCTCCTACGAGCAGTACTTC | CASREDEREGSYEQYF
TRBJ2-1 | TRBD2 | TRBV28 | . | 12 | TGTGCCAGCACCCATCGGGGGGATGAGCAGTTCTTC | CASTHRGDEQFF
TRBJ2-4 | . | TRBV9 | . | 14 | TGTGCCAGCAGCCCCCGACTCAAAGAAAACATTCAGTACTTC | CASSPRLKENIQYF
TRBJ2-5 | TRBD2 | TRBV5-4 | . | 15 | TGTGCCAGCAGCTTAGCGGGAGGAGGTTGGGAGACCCAGTACTTC | CASSLAGGGWETQYF
TRBJ2-2 | TRBD2 | TRBV27 | . | 15 | TGTGCCAGCAGTTTAGTGCGGGAGTCGGGCGGGGAGCTGTTTTTT | CASSLVRESGGELFF
TRBJ2-3 | . | TRBV6-4 | few | 14 | TGTGCCAGCAGTGACGTCGGGGGAACAGATACGCAGTATTTT | CASSDVGGTDTQYF
TRBJ2-7 | . | TRBV5-5 | . | 14 | TGTGCCAGCAGCGGGGGAGGACTCGAGAACGAGCAGTACTTC | CASSGGGLENEQYF
TRBJ1-1 | . | TRBV7-3 | . | 15 | TGTGCCAGCAGCTTAACGGGGGCAGGGATCACTGAAGCTTTCTTT | CASSLTGAGITEAFF
TRBJ1-2 | TRBD1 | TRBV5-5 | . | 16 | TGTGCCAGCAGCGCTCGGTGGACAGGGCTTTTCTATGGCTACACCTTC | CASSARWTGLFYGYTF
TRBJ2-2 | . | TRBV7-3 | . | 15 | TGTGCCAGCAGTTACGGGGGACCGGTCAGGAGGGAGCTGTTTTTT | CASSYGGPVRRELFF
TRBJ2-4 | TRBD2 | TRBV19 | . | 15 | TGTGCCAGTAGGGGGAGGGCAGAAGGCAAAAACATTCAGTACTTC | CASRGRAEGKNIQYF
TRBJ2-1 | TRBD1 | TRBV27 | . | 15 | TGTGCCAGCAGTTTAGTAACAGGGGGAAGCGATGAGCAGTTCTTC | CASSLVTGGSDEQFF
TRBJ1-4 | . | TRBV27 | . | 17 | TGTGCCAGCAGTTTGCGGCCCGGGAGGAGAACTAATGAAAAACTGTTTTTT | CASSLRPGRRTNEKLFF
TRBJ2-7 | TRBD1 | TRBV10-1 | . | 13 | TGCGCCAGCAGTGGGACAGGGCCGGGCGAGCAGTACTTC | CASSGTGPGEQYF
TRBJ2-7 | . | TRBV6-5 | few | 12 | TGTGCCAGCAGTTACTCCCCTTACGAGCAGTACTTC | CASSYSPYEQYF
TRBJ1-1 | . | TRBV7-8 | . | 11 | TGTGCCAGCAGCTTATCTTCTGAAGCTTTCTTT | CASSLSSEAFF
TRBJ2-3 | TRBD2 | TRBV5-1 | . | 17 | TGCGCCAGCAGGCCTAGCGGGAGCCTTCCCCACTCAGATACGCAGTATTTT | CASRPSGSLPHSDTQYF
TRBJ2-7 | . | TRBV7-3 | . | 13 | TGTGCCAGCAGCGAAGGAGCCGGCTACGAGCAGTACTTC | CASSEGAGYEQYF
TRBJ1-4 | . | TRBV18 | few | 14 | TGTGCCAGCTCACCTGGACAGCGGAATGAAAAACTGTTTTTT | CASSPGQRNEKLFF
TRBJ2-3 | TRBD2 | TRBV9 | . | 15 | TGTGCCAGCAGCGTAGGGACTAGCGGGAGTGATACGCAGTATTTT | CASSVGTSGSDTQYF
TRBJ2-3 | TRBD2 | TRBV27 | . | 15 | TGTGCCAGCAGTAAGCGGGAGGGCCTCTCAGATACGCAGTATTTT | CASSKREGLSDTQYF
TRBJ1-1 | . | TRBV29-1 | . | 12 | TGCAGCGCGACAGAGATGAACACTGAAGCTTTCTTT | CSATEMNTEAFF
TRBJ1-2 | TRBD1 | TRBV9 | . | 16 | TGTGCCAGCAGCGCTACCCCGCAGGGGGTTTACTATGGCTACACCTTC | CASSATPQGVYYGYTF